These 3 T cell receptor beta chains came from one sample sequenced in a study of cytomegalovirus exposure and HLA in healthy donors. Primers for the PCR totalled 60 Vbeta and 13 Jbeta. The assay was immunoSEQ multiplex PCR, and TCRdb's table has in-frame clones only and misses some. The repertoire holds around 87,000 clones, with around 75% as singletons. Sequencing input: PBMCs. The receptor set was obtained from a man aged 40-49 years in good health and CMV-seronegative.

The chain carries TRBV7-2 and TRBJ2-7; D is uncertain. Looked up from germline, CDR1 is SGHTA and CDR2 is FQGNSA. This CDR3 comprises 14 residues. Trimming cost V 3 bases and J 4 bases, with 13 bases left between them. The CDR3 protein is CASSLLGLGYEQYF. CDR3 nucleotide sequence: TGTGCCAGCAGCTTGCTGGGCCTTGGATACGAGCAGTACTTC.

The V gene is TRBV7-9, the J gene TRBJ2-7; the D gene is possibly TRBD2 (5 bases). Germline loops: CDR1 SEHNR, CDR2 FQNEAQ (reference sequence). There are 15 residues in the CDR3. V dropped 4 bases and J dropped 4 bases, with 17 bases sitting between them. The CDR3 coding sequence is TGTGCCAGCAGCTCCCAACTAGAAGGATCGTACGAGCAGTACTTC. Amino acid sequence: CASSSQLEGSYEQYF.

As to this clone: Within the sample, other DNA sequences also encode this same CDR3. This chain connects TRBV18 to TRBJ1-1, with D hard to call. V was trimmed by 3 bases and J by 0 bases, leaving 8 bases between them. Germline lookup yields CDR1 KGHSH and CDR2 LQKENI. The CDR3 length is 14 residues. Here the CDR3 reads CASSPAELNTEAFF. The CDR3 bases are TGTGCCAGCTCACCGGCAGAATTGAACACTGAAGCTTTCTTT. Filled out from reference TRBV18 and TRBJ1-1, the complete variable domain reads NAGVMQNPRHLVRRRGQEARLRCSPMKGHSHVYWYRQLPEEGLKFMVYLQKENIIDESGMPKERFSAEFPKEGPSILRIQQVVRGDSAAYFCASSPAELNTEAFFGQGTRLTVV.